The 10 T cell receptor beta chains given below trace back to one sample, sequenced in a study of CD4 T cells in relation to SARS-CoV-2 and coronaviruses. Only in-frame clones appear in the TCRdb table, and some are missing; sequencing was by immunoSEQ multiplex PCR. This table has 25,000 to 30,000 clones, about 78% appearing once. The antigens of these receptors remain unknown. Before the COVID-19 pandemic, during about 2010-2019, CD4+ T cells were taken from unexposed donors. Isolation of CD4+ T cells took place after roughly nine days in culture. Input material: CD4+ T cells from PBMCs, cultured in vitro. The receptor set was obtained from a human donor in good health.

The count of this clone is one. At one boundary the junction diverges from the germline segment, which might be a read error. The chain joins TRBV10-3 to TRBJ2-2; TRBD2 agrees at 9 bases. Germline V gives CDR1 ENHRY, CDR2 SYGVKD. The CDR3 totals 13 residues. The chain's CDR3 is CAKSGGQCRGAVF. CDR3 DNA: TGTGCCAAAAGCGGGGGGCAATGCCGGGGAGCTGTTTTT.

The chain recombines TRBV6-2 or TRBV6-3 with TRBJ2-6; tentatively, D is TRBD1 (6 bases). The CDR3 is made up of 15 amino acids. Trimming shortened V by 2 bases and J by 5 bases, and 10 bases separated the two germline ends. Looked up from germline, CDR1 is MNHEY and CDR2 is SVGEGT. The CDR3 DNA reads TGTGCCAGCAGTTACGGGGGCTGGAGGGCCAACGTCCTGACTTTC. This sequence encodes CASSYGGWRANVLTF.

The chain recombines TRBV11-2 with TRBJ2-5; 8 nucleotides match TRBD2. Germline V gene sequence: CDR1 SGHAT, CDR2 FQNNGV. J gave up 1 base and V 3 bases, and 4 bases lay outside the gene matches. CDR3 length: 15 amino acids. Written as DNA, the CDR3 is TGTGCCAGCAGCTTGTCCGGGGGGGCCCAAGAGACCCAGTACTTC. This encodes CASSLSGGAQETQYF.

The chain carries TRBV18 and TRBJ2-7; perhaps TRBD1 as D (6 bases). In germline, CDR1 is KGHSH, CDR2 LQKENI. The CDR3 spans 13 residues. The ends were cut back, 4 bases at V and 0 bases at J, with 7 bases in the middle. CDR3 nucleotide sequence: TGTGCCAGCTCACGACAGGACTCCTACGAGCAGTACTTC. Translation gives CASSRQDSYEQYF.

This clone is a singleton in its sample. The chain is built from TRBV6-5 and TRBJ1-6; no firm D call. This CDR3 has 14 residues. In germline, CDR1 is MNHEY, CDR2 SVGAGI. V was cut by 7 bases and J by 5 bases, with 12 bases left in between. The CDR3 bases are TGTGCCAGCAAAATCTTTGGAGATAATTCACCCCTCCACTTT. Amino acids: CASKIFGDNSPLHF.

This clone was counted only a few times. The chain has TRBV19 and TRBJ1-3; D ambiguous. V was cut by 5 bases and J by 5 bases, with 22 bases left in between. The CDR3 is made up of 17 amino acids. In germline, CDR1 is LNHDA, CDR2 SQIVND (reference sequence). CDR3 protein: CASSPRSGPPYRNTIYF. The CDR3 nucleotides are TGTGCCAGTAGTCCACGTTCAGGTCCTCCTTATCGAAACACCATATATTTT.

The V and J genes are TRBV28 and TRBJ1-5; D remains unclear. The CDR3 extends over 15 amino acids. Germline CDR1 is MDHEN and CDR2 is SYDVKM. Trimming took off 6 bases at V and 5 bases at J, with 17 bases between the two ends. The CDR3 coding sequence is TGTGCCAGCAGGCAAACTAGGATAGCTGATCAGCCCCAGCATTTT. Protein sequence: CASRQTRIADQPQHF.

The chain recombines TRBV6-5 with TRBJ2-1; the D is unclear. The CDR3 covers 11 residues. The germline V gene encodes CDR1 MNHEY and CDR2 SVGAGI. The ends were cut back, 8 bases at V and 9 bases at J, with 11 bases in the middle. CDR3 coding DNA: TGTGCCAGCGGGTCCGGTTTTGAGCAGTTCTTC. The encoded protein is CASGSGFEQFF.

The chain has TRBV19 and TRBJ2-5; 7 bases agree with TRBD1. This CDR3 is 14 amino acids long. The V and J ends lost 4 bases and 4 bases, in that order; junction bases with no gene match: 6. Germline V gives CDR1 LNHDA, CDR2 SQIVND (reference sequence). This CDR3 is CASSTIQGRETQYF. CDR3 sequence (DNA): TGTGCCAGTAGTACGATACAGGGGAGAGAGACCCAGTACTTC.

The chain recombines TRBV5-6 with TRBJ1-3; no definite D call. V lost 3 bases and J 0 bases, leaving 13 bases between the germline ends. Germline loops: CDR1 SGHDT, CDR2 YYEEEE. The CDR3 extends over 16 amino acids. In DNA form, the CDR3 reads TGTGCCAGCAGCTCGATAGTACCATACTCTGGAAACACCATATATTTT. It codes for CASSSIVPYSGNTIYF. Based on the CDR3 plus reference TRBV5-6 and TRBJ1-3, the full variable domain is DAGVTQSPTHLIKTRGQQVTLRCSPKSGHDTVSWYQQALGQGPQFIFQYYEEEERQRGNFPDRFSGHQFPNYSSELNVNALLLGDSALYLCASSSIVPYSGNTIYFGEGSWLTVV.